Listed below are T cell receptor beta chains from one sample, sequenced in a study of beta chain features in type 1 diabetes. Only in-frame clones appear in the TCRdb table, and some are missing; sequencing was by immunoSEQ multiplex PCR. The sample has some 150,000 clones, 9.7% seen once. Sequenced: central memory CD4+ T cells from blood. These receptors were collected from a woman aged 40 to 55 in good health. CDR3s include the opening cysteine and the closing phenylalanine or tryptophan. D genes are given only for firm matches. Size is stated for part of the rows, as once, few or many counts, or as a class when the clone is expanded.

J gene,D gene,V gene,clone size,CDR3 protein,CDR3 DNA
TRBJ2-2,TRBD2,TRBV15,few,CATSRNSGGNTGELFF,TGTGCCACCAGCAGAAACTCGGGGGGGAACACCGGGGAGCTGTTTTTT
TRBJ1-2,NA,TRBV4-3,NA,CASSQVSRASGYGYTF,TGCGCCAGCAGCCAAGTGTCCAGGGCGTCGGGCTATGGCTACACCTTC
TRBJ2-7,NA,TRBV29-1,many,CSVDRLAGAEQYF,TGCAGCGTTGACAGGCTAGCCGGAGCCGAGCAGTACTTC
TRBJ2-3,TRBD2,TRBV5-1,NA,CASSKERGRDTDTQYF,TGCGCCAGCAGCAAGGAGCGGGGGCGCGACACAGATACGCAGTATTTT
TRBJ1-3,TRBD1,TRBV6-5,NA,CAVWTGVGNTIYF,TGTGCCGTGTGGACAGGGGTCGGAAACACCATATATTTT
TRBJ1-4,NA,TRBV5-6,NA,CASSRAGGEKLFF,TGTGCCAGCAGCAGGGCCGGGGGGGAAAAACTGTTTTTT
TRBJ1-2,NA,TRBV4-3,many,CASSQVVSGGYTF,TGCGCCAGCAGCCAAGTTGTAAGCGGTGGCTACACCTTC
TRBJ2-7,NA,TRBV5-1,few,CASSGGELYEQYF,TGCGCCAGCAGCGGCGGGGAACTATACGAGCAGTACTTC
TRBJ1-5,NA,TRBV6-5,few,CASSIRTADQPQHF,TGTGCCAGCAGTATACGGACAGCCGATCAGCCCCAGCATTTT
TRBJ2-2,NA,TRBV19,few,CASSGGQWINTGELFF,TGTGCCAGTAGCGGGGGACAGTGGATAAACACCGGGGAGCTGTTTTTT
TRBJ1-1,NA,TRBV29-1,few,CSVIRGDTEAFF,TGCAGCGTTATCAGGGGAGACACTGAAGCTTTCTTT
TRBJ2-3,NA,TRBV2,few,CASSRPGTDTQYF,TGTGCCAGCAGTCGCCCGGGGACTGATACGCAGTATTTT
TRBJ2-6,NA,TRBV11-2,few,CASSLTGTLSGANVLTF,TGTGCCAGCAGCTTAACGGGGACACTCTCTGGGGCCAACGTCCTGACTTTC
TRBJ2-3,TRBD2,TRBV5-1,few,CASSWGLAGGPHTQYF,TGCGCCAGCAGCTGGGGGCTAGCGGGGGGGCCACATACGCAGTATTTT
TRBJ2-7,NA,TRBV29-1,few,CSVGQAVGSEQYF,TGCAGCGTTGGACAGGCAGTCGGATCCGAGCAGTACTTC
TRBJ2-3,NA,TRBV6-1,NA,CASIYGDQDTQYF,TGTGCCAGCATTTACGGAGATCAGGATACGCAGTATTTT
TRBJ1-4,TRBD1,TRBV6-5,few,CASRGTGGREKLFF,TGTGCCAGCAGAGGGACAGGGGGAAGGGAAAAACTGTTTTTT
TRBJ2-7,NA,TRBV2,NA,CASRQVSYEQYF,TGTGCCAGCAGGCAGGTCTCCTACGAGCAGTACTTC
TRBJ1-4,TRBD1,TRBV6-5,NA,CASSRTGEKLFF,TGTGCCAGCAGTCGGACAGGGGAAAAACTGTTTTTT
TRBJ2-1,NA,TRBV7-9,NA,CASTLSGHNEQFF,TGTGCCAGCACTCTAAGCGGACACAATGAGCAGTTCTTC
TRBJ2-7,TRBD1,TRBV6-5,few,CASRLRTGSYEQYF,TGTGCCAGCAGACTACGGACAGGGTCCTACGAGCAGTACTTC
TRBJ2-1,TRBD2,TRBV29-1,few,CSVVAGGDNYNEQFF,TGCAGCGTCGTAGCGGGGGGGGACAATTACAATGAGCAGTTCTTC
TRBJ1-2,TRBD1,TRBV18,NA,CASSPPGQGSYYGYTF,TGTGCCAGCTCACCACCGGGACAGGGGAGCTACTATGGCTACACCTTC
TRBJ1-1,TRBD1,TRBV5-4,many,CASRLGTVNTEAFF,TGTGCCAGCAGATTGGGGACAGTGAACACTGAAGCTTTCTTT
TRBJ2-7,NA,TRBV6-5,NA,CASSHTSGGEQYF,TGTGCCAGCAGTCACACCTCCGGGGGCGAGCAGTACTTC
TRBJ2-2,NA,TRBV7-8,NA,CASSAGTYIPGELFF,TGTGCCAGCAGCGCCGGGACTTACATCCCCGGGGAGCTGTTTTTT
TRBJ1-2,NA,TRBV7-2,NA,CASSLDGRYGYTF,TGTGCCAGCAGCTTAGATGGCAGATATGGCTACACCTTC
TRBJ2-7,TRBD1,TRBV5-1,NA,CASSLAGGPYEQYF,TGCGCCAGCAGCCTCGCAGGGGGCCCCTACGAGCAGTACTTC
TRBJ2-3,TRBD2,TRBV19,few,CASGRAASGDPDTQYF,TGTGCCAGTGGGAGGGCGGCTAGCGGGGACCCAGATACGCAGTATTTT
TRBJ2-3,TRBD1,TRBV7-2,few,CASSLDRGTTDTQYF,TGTGCCAGCAGCTTAGACAGGGGCACCACAGATACGCAGTATTTT
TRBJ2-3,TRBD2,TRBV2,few,CASSDASGGYTQYF,TGTGCCAGCAGTGATGCTAGCGGGGGTTATACGCAGTATTTT
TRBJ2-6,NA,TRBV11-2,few,CASAGPGLISGANVLTF,TGTGCCAGCGCCGGTCCAGGGTTAATTTCTGGGGCCAACGTCCTGACTTTC
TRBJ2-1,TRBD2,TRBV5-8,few,CASSPRLAGINEQFF,TGTGCCAGCAGCCCTAGACTAGCGGGGATCAATGAGCAGTTCTTC
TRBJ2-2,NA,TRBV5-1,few,CASTPSEDFTNTGELFF,TGCGCCAGCACCCCCTCTGAGGATTTCACGAACACCGGGGAGCTGTTTTTT
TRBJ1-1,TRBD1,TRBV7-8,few,CASSLTGFAEAFF,TGTGCCAGCAGCTTGACAGGGTTCGCTGAAGCTTTCTTT
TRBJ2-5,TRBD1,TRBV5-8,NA,CASSSGQGRETQYF,TGTGCCAGCAGCTCGGGACAGGGTAGGGAGACCCAGTACTTC
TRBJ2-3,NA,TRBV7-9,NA,CASSLASPRGSTDTQYF,TGTGCCAGCAGCTTAGCTTCTCCGCGGGGCAGCACAGATACGCAGTATTTT
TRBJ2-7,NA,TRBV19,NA,CATTDSSYEQYF,TGTGCCACAACGGACAGTTCCTACGAGCAGTACTTC
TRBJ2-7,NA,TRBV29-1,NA,CSVGGAPLEQYF,TGCAGCGTTGGTGGGGCCCCACTCGAGCAGTACTTC